This is a list of T cell receptor beta chains from one sample in a study of T cell changes during pregnancy in multiple sclerosis. Profiled with immunoSEQ multiplex PCR; TCRdb holds only in-frame clones, not every one. The data hold tens of thousands of clones, with roughly 88% observed a single time. The material sequenced was peripheral blood, taken in the second trimester of pregnancy. The receptors originated from a female donor in good health, enrolled as a control in a pregnancy study. Each CDR3 is given without its conserved first and last residue. The order of the fields is V gene, J gene, CDR3 protein.

TRBV19	TRBJ2-7	ATSPGLGYEQY
TRBV7-9	TRBJ2-7	ASSRPGQGPTNEQY
TRBV7-9	TRBJ2-7	ASSFGQGGDGEQY
TRBV18	TRBJ1-4	ASSPRTGSTNEKLF
TRBV30	TRBJ1-3	AWSWDMWGISGNTIY
TRBV9	TRBJ2-7	ASSVGSKRIPYEQY
TRBV15	TRBJ2-7	ATSNWGGSYEQY
TRBV5-6	TRBJ1-6	ASSFGTGTNSPLH
TRBV10-3	TRBJ1-3	AISEAGSRNTIY
TRBV2	TRBJ1-1	ASSERTGVGNTEAF
TRBV19	TRBJ1-1	ASRLSGLDTEAF
TRBV9	TRBJ2-2	ASSTRQGVPGELF
TRBV30	TRBJ1-1	AWSVWQGARHTEAF
TRBV19	TRBJ2-1	ASGTSGRGGYEQF
TRBV6-1	TRBJ2-7	ASSAPLEQY
TRBV28	TRBJ1-2	ASSEKYRGGDGYT
TRBV5-6	TRBJ1-1	ASSRTMNTEAF
TRBV4-1	TRBJ2-1	ASSHQAGGPGEQF
TRBV4-1	TRBJ1-3	ASSAGQAEGNTIY
TRBV30	TRBJ1-5	AWRTGTGSQPQH
TRBV14	TRBJ2-7	ASSPQGIAYEQY
TRBV6-5	TRBJ2-7	ASSYLGQYYEQY
TRBV2	TRBJ2-5	ASSERREETQY
TRBV6-5	TRBJ1-1	ASRQPGGNTEAF
TRBV6-6	TRBJ2-7	ASSSSGTELYEQY
TRBV10-3	TRBJ1-1	AINGGLLGTEAF
TRBV30	TRBJ1-2	AWRVTGANYGYT